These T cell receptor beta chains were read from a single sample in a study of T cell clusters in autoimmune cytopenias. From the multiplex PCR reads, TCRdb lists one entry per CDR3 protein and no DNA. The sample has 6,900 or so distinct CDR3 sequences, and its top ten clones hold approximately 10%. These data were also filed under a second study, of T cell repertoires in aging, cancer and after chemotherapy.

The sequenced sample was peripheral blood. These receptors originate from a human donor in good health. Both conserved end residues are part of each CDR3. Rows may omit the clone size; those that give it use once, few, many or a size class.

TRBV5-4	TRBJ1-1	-	CASSLGIRGTEAFF
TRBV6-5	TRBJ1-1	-	CASSYSVAEVEAFF
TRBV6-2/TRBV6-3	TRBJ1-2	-	CASSYLGPGGFYTF
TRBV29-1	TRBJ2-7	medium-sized	CSVEENSGGTYEQYF
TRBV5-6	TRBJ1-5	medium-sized	CASSLGQGDGQPQHF
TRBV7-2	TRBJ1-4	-	CASSLTGGSEKLFF
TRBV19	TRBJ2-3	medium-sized	CASRAVTDTQYF
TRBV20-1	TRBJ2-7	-	CSASSGGASGEQYF
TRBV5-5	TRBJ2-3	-	CTSSTGTDTQYF
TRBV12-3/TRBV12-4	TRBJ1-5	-	CASSLRPYQPQHF
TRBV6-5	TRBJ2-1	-	CASSYSIEAAYNEQFF
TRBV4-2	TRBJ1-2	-	CASSQDVVTAYGYTF
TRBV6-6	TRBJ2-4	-	CASSRGWGQEAWDIQYF
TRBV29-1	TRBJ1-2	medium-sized	CSAADRGDGYTF
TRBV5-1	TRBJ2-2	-	CASSLAGGPNTGELFF
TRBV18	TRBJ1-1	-	CASSPPNTGRGTEAFF
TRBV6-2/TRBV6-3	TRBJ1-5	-	CASSPGPLGPQHF